A single sample gave rise to the 18 T cell receptor beta chains below, sequenced in a study of blood T cell repertoires in COVID-19 (dated by TCRdb to about 2020). Library creation used the immunoSEQ multiplex PCR assay. The source is immuneACCESS, and TCRdb retained only in-frame sequences with V and J called. Part of the clones is not carried over; for the studies checked, unresolved V genes explain less than half of this, and the remainder is unexplained. Present in this sample are some 68,000 clones, 70% to 90% of which were seen just once. The ten most abundant clones make up approximately 3.6% of the sample. Sequencing was performed on peripheral blood. The receptors here all came from a woman aged 50 to 60 with COVID-19, enrolled during active disease.

In this sample, this clone turned up once. V is TRBV2 and J is TRBJ2-3; D is unclear. The germline V gene encodes CDR1 SNHLY and CDR2 FYNNEI. The CDR3 spans 12 residues. The ends were cut back, 6 bases at V and 6 bases at J, with 10 bases in the middle. The CDR3 is CASSTTGDTQYF. The DNA for the CDR3 is TGTGCCAGCAGCACGACCGGGGATACGCAGTATTTT.

This chain joins TRBV2 and TRBJ2-7; tentatively, D is TRBD2 (6 bases). Trimming left V 6 bases short and J 1 base short, with 13 bases between. Germline CDR1 and CDR2: SNHLY and FYNNEI. The CDR3 is 14 amino acids. In nucleotides, the CDR3 is TGTGCCAGCAGGTACCAGGAGGGTTCCTACGAGCAGTACTTC. This codes for CASRYQEGSYEQYF. Full variable domain (outside the CDR3, taken from reference TRBV2 and TRBJ2-7): EPEVTQTPSHQVTQMGQEVILRCVPISNHLYFYWYRQILGQKVEFLVSFYNNEISEKSEIFDDQFSVERPDGSNFTLKIRSTKLEDSAMYFCASRYQEGSYEQYFGPGTRLTVT.

The chain recombines TRBV11-3 with TRBJ2-1; 11 nucleotides agree with TRBD2. J gave up 4 bases and V 4 bases, and 3 bases lay outside the gene matches. The CDR3 consists of 15 residues. Germline CDR1 reads SGHNT; CDR2 reads YENEEA. CDR3 region: CASSSIAGGYNEQFF. CDR3 nucleotides: TGTGCCAGCAGCTCAATAGCGGGAGGGTACAATGAGCAGTTCTTC.

The count of this clone is one. The V gene is TRBV29-1, the J gene TRBJ2-1, with a weak D call TRBD1 (6 bases). There are 12 residues in the CDR3. The V gene's germline CDR1 is SQVTM and CDR2 ANQGSEA. V shed 6 bases and J shed 11 bases, with 17 bases lying between them. CDR3 nucleotide sequence: TGCAGCGTGTCTACTGGGGGCCAGAAGCAGTTCTTC. Translated, it gives CSVSTGGQKQFF.

J is TRBJ1-1 and V is TRBV7-9; D is unresolved. Per germline, CDR1 SEHNR and CDR2 FQNEAQ (reference sequence). The length of the CDR3 is 13 residues. Trimming pared 5 bases from V and 0 bases from J, leaving 7 bases between. CDR3 protein: CASSHTLNTEAFF. DNA of the CDR3: TGTGCCAGCAGCCATACATTGAACACTGAAGCTTTCTTT.

The DNA of the CDR3 is TGTGCCAGCAGCATCCAGGGAAGGGGCTACACCTTC. Translated: CASSIQGRGYTF. J is TRBJ1-2 and V is TRBV11-2, with D perhaps TRBD1 (5 bases). Germline assignment: CDR1 SGHAT and CDR2 FQNNGV. Trimming removed 5 bases at V and 8 bases at J, with 12 bases between. The CDR3 contains 12 residues.

V usage is TRBV3-1 (or the pseudogene TRBV3-2) and J usage is TRBJ2-3, with D possibly TRBD2 on 5 matching bases. CDR1 LGHDT and CDR2 YNNKEL come from the germline V gene (reference sequence). CDR3 length: 15 amino acids. The V end was cut by 6 bases, the J end by 2 bases, with 15 bases between. In nucleotides, the CDR3 is TGTGCCAGCAGTCCCGGGCCGGGGAACACAGATACGCAGTATTTT. This sequence encodes CASSPGPGNTDTQYF.

This sequence joins TRBV7-4 and TRBJ2-4, with TRBD2 identical over 9 bases. This CDR3 has 19 amino acids. The V and J ends lost 1 base and 2 bases, in that order; junction bases with no gene match: 12. Germline V gives CDR1 SGHVT, CDR2 SQSDAQ. CDR3 residues: CASSLGVFSGSLTKNIQYF. As DNA, the CDR3 is TGTGCCAGCAGCTTAGGGGTATTTAGCGGGAGCTTAACCAAAAACATTCAGTACTTC. Looking up the rest from reference TRBV7-4 and TRBJ2-4 gives the full variable domain: GAGVSQSPRYKVAKRGRDVALRCDSISGHVTLYWYRQTLGQGSEVLTYSQSDAQRDKSGRPSGRFSAERPERSVSTLKIQRTEQGDSAVYLCASSLGVFSGSLTKNIQYFGAGTRLSVL.

The table lists this clone with a count of one. The chain combines TRBV7-8 with TRBJ2-1; the match to TRBD1 covers 7 bases. The trim removed 5 bases at V and 4 bases at J, leaving 5 bases unmatched. Germline CDR1 and CDR2: SGHVS and FQNEAQ. This CDR3 is 14 amino acids long. CDR3 amino acids: CASSLGTVYNEQFF. CDR3 DNA sequence: TGTGCCAGCAGCCTGGGGACAGTTTACAATGAGCAGTTCTTC.

The chain carries TRBV7-2 and TRBJ2-7; D is unclear. The germline CDR1 and CDR2 sequences are SGHTA and FQGNSA. Trimming pared 1 base from V and 6 bases from J, leaving 10 bases between. This CDR3 comprises 13 residues. CDR3 amino acids: CASSLDLWSEQYF. Written as DNA, the CDR3 is TGTGCCAGCAGCTTAGACTTGTGGTCCGAGCAGTACTTC.

The chain employs TRBV30 and TRBJ2-1; tentatively, D is TRBD2 (7 bases). The V and J ends lost 3 bases and 10 bases respectively, with 19 bases between them. Germline CDR1 is GTSNPN and CDR2 is SVGIG (reference sequence). The CDR3 sequence is 14 residues long. CDR3 in amino acids: CAWRRRGGWTEQFF. Written as DNA, the CDR3 is TGTGCCTGGAGGAGGAGGGGGGGTTGGACAGAGCAGTTCTTC.

J is TRBJ1-2 and V is TRBV7-8; a weak D match, TRBD1 (6 bases). The CDR3 covers 14 residues. Trimming shortened V by 7 bases and J by 4 bases, and 16 bases separated the two germline ends. Per the germline V gene, CDR1 is SGHVS and CDR2 is FQNEAQ. Here the CDR3 DNA reads TGTGCCAGCACAAACAGGGACCGCGGCTATGGCTACACCTTC. Protein product: CASTNRDRGYGYTF.

J is TRBJ2-7 and V is TRBV19; tentative D call: TRBD1 (7 bases). Germline lookup yields CDR1 LNHDA and CDR2 SQIVND (reference sequence). V gave up 3 bases and J gave up 0 bases, with 9 bases separating them. The CDR3 is 14 amino acids. This chain's CDR3 is CASSMQGGSYEQYF. The DNA of the CDR3 is TGTGCCAGTAGTATGCAGGGGGGCTCCTACGAGCAGTACTTC.

This chain uses TRBV19 with TRBJ2-3; 9 nucleotides agree with TRBD1. V lost 7 bases and J lost 4; bases outside the gene matches: 18. The germline CDR1 and CDR2 sequences are LNHDA and SQIVND (reference sequence). The CDR3 runs 18 residues. CDR3 DNA: TGTGCCAGTACCTCCTATTATGGGACAGGGAGAAAGGCAGATACGCAGTATTTT. It is translated as CASTSYYGTGRKADTQYF.

This chain links TRBV14 with TRBJ1-3; D not certain. V was cut by 0 bases and J by 4 bases, with 10 bases left in between. Germline V lookup: CDR1 SGHDN, CDR2 FVKESK. CDR3 size: 15 residues. The CDR3 coding sequence is TGTGCCAGCAGCCAAGATTTACCGGGAGGAAACACCATATATTTT. Encoded protein: CASSQDLPGGNTIYF.

The rearrangement uses TRBV28 and TRBJ1-3; no firm D call. This CDR3 has 16 residues. Germline CDR1 and CDR2: MDHEN and SYDVKM. Between the trimmed V and J ends, which lost 7 bases and 6 bases, there was a span of 22 bases. For the CDR3, the DNA is TGTGCCAGCACTTTTCCCGGACTGCGCGGTGTAAACACCATATATTTT. Encoded protein: CASTFPGLRGVNTIYF.

The V gene is TRBV12-3 or TRBV12-4, the J gene TRBJ1-1; D is possibly TRBD1 (6 bases). V was pared by 3 bases and J by 3 bases, with 8 bases between. The CDR3 has 13 residues. CDR3 nucleotides: TGTGCCAGCAGTTTGAAGGGGGACACTGAAGCTTTCTTT. Its translation is CASSLKGDTEAFF.

This rearrangement joins TRBV5-6 to TRBJ2-1; 11 nucleotides align to TRBD2. V was pared by 2 bases and J by 7 bases, with 5 bases of the junction left unmatched. The CDR3 has 15 amino acids. Germline values: CDR1 SGHDT, CDR2 YYEEEE. The DNA of the CDR3 is TGTGCCAGCAGCTTTCTAGCGGGAGGAAAGAATGAGCAGTTCTTC. It encodes CASSFLAGGKNEQFF. Looking up the rest from reference TRBV5-6 and TRBJ2-1 gives the full variable domain: DAGVTQSPTHLIKTRGQQVTLRCSPKSGHDTVSWYQQALGQGPQFIFQYYEEEERQRGNFPDRFSGHQFPNYSSELNVNALLLGDSALYLCASSFLAGGKNEQFFGPGTRLTVL.